The 21 T cell receptor beta chains in this list originate from one sample, sequenced in a study of CXCR3-negative and CXCR3-positive naive CD8 T cells. Broader study findings: CXCR3-negative naive cells had less hydrophobic TRB CDR3s than did CXCR3-positive naive cells.

What these receptors recognize is not known. 5' RACE that incorporated UMI labels was used to prepare the TRB cDNA libraries. TCRdb reprocessed the 5' RACE reads and keeps a single row for each CDR3 protein, giving no DNA. This sample's table has some 150,000 distinct CDR3 sequences. The sequencing input was naive CXCR3+ CD8+ T cells from blood. Subset: CD45RO-CCR7+CD27+CD95- naive CD8+ T cells expressing CXCR3 (TNR3+). These receptors originate from a human donor in good health. Some clones in this sample may be carry-over from other donors' samples.

The chain combines TRBV27 with TRBJ2-7; TCRdb calls TRBD1, which cannot be checked without DNA. The V gene's germline CDR1 is MNHEY and CDR2 SMNVEV (reference sequence). This CDR3 is 15 amino acids long. CDR3 in amino acids: CASKTTGTASYEQYF.

J is TRBJ2-4 and V is TRBV6-2 or TRBV6-3; TCRdb names TRBD1, which stays unverified in the absence of DNA. This CDR3 is built from 14 residues. Germline-derived CDR1 and CDR2 are MNHEY and SVGEGT. This CDR3 is CASSYRWDRYPEYF.

The chain links TRBV21-1 to TRBJ2-7; TCRdb's D gene call, TRBD1, goes unchecked for lack of DNA. TRBV21-1 is given as a pseudogene. The length of the CDR3 is 13 residues. CDR3 loop: CASSKDPRGEQYF.

This rearrangement joins TRBV28 to TRBJ2-3; lacking DNA, the TRBD2 call made by TCRdb goes unchecked. The CDR3 loop spans 15 amino acids. Germline V gene data show CDR1 as MDHEN and CDR2 as SYDVKM. CDR3: CASSTTSGRPDTQYF.

This chain uses TRBV30 with TRBJ2-1; TCRdb's D gene call, TRBD2, goes unchecked for lack of DNA. The CDR3 is 14 residues long. Germline CDR1 and CDR2: GTSNPN and SVGIG (reference sequence). This CDR3 reads CAWTSGDLYNEQFF.

The genes are TRBV12-3 or TRBV12-4 and TRBJ2-7; TCRdb indicates TRBD2, and absent DNA this call remains unverified. The CDR3 is 13 residues long. CDR3: CASSISRDSEQYF.

V is TRBV28 and J is TRBJ2-5; TCRdb's assignment of TRBD2 cannot be checked, as there is no DNA. CDR3 length equals 17 residues. CDR1 is MDHEN, CDR2 SYDVKM, per germline. CDR3 in amino acids: CASGPEFGGSVQETQYF.

The CDR3 here is CASSPEVAYNEQFF. This sequence joins TRBV5-6 and TRBJ2-1; as DNA is missing, the TRBD2 call by TCRdb cannot be tested. Germline lookup yields CDR1 SGHDT and CDR2 YYEEEE. The CDR3 totals 14 residues.

This chain links TRBV7-9 with TRBJ1-5. Germline assignment: CDR1 SEHNR and CDR2 FQNEAQ (reference sequence). The CDR3 totals 14 residues. The CDR3 sequence: CASSLGDSNQPQHF.

The CDR3 is CASSQDFMYRGRDTKNIQYF. The chain has TRBV3-1 and TRBJ2-4; no DNA is available, so the TRBD1 call from TCRdb remains unchecked. CDR1 is LGHDT, CDR2 YNNKEL, per germline (reference sequence). The CDR3 is made up of 20 amino acids. Using reference TRBV3-1 and TRBJ2-4 for the parts outside the CDR3, the full variable domain is DTAVSQTPKYLVTQMGNDKSIKCEQNLGHDTMYWYKQDSKKFLKIMFSYNNKELIINETVPNRFSPKSPDKAHLNLHINSLELGDSAVYFCASSQDFMYRGRDTKNIQYFGAGTRLSVL.

The chain employs TRBV7-9 and TRBJ2-7; TCRdb names TRBD1, which stays unverified in the absence of DNA. The length of the CDR3 is 15 residues. The germline V gene has CDR1 SEHNR and CDR2 FQNEAQ (reference sequence). The CDR3 sequence is CASSPGAGARHEQYF.

CDR3 region: CASSVSSGWSSYEQYF. The rearrangement uses TRBV6-2 or TRBV6-3 and TRBJ2-7; checking the TCRdb D call of TRBD2 is not possible without DNA. In germline, CDR1 is MNHEY, CDR2 SVGEGT. The CDR3 totals 16 residues.

The chain carries TRBV20-1 and TRBJ2-7; the TRBD1 assignment by TCRdb is unverifiable without DNA. The CDR3 has 16 residues. Germline CDR1 is DFQATT and CDR2 is SNEGSKA (reference sequence). The CDR3 spells CSARTMKTAESYEQYF.

V is TRBV20-1 and J is TRBJ1-2; with no DNA, the TCRdb D assignment of TRBD1 cannot be verified. Germline V gene lookup returns CDR1 DFQATT and CDR2 SNEGSKA (reference sequence). The CDR3 runs 15 residues. The CDR3 is CSARDLSAGVYGYTF.

This chain connects TRBV29-1 to TRBJ2-3; the D call from TCRdb, TRBD2, cannot be confirmed without DNA. From germline, CDR1 is SQVTM and CDR2 ANQGSEA. This CDR3 region has 12 residues. This chain's CDR3 is CSVAEDQDTQYF.

V is TRBV20-1 and J is TRBJ2-7; the TCRdb call, TRBD2, lacks DNA for checking. Germline V gene data show CDR1 as DFQATT and CDR2 as SNEGSKA (reference sequence). The CDR3 has 14 amino acids. This chain's CDR3 is CSARPALQTYEEYF.

V usage is TRBV12-3 or TRBV12-4 and J usage is TRBJ2-3; as DNA is missing, the TRBD1 call by TCRdb cannot be tested. The CDR3 spans 13 residues. CDR3 protein: CASSLSALDTQYF.

This sequence joins TRBV12-3 or TRBV12-4 and TRBJ2-7. This CDR3 comprises 13 residues. The CDR3 loop is CASTSGSSYEQYF.

The rearrangement links TRBV7-6 to TRBJ2-5; the D call from TCRdb, TRBD2, cannot be confirmed without DNA. This CDR3 has 13 amino acids. CDR1 is SGHVS and CDR2 is FNYEAQ in the germline V gene. CDR3 residues: CASSPEVEETQYF.

V gene TRBV7-9 combines with J gene TRBJ2-1; TCRdb's assignment of TRBD2 cannot be checked, as there is no DNA. The length of the CDR3 is 13 residues. Germline values: CDR1 SEHNR, CDR2 FQNEAQ (reference sequence). CDR3 residues: CASSPAGYNEQFF. The entire variable domain, with the rest obtained from reference TRBV7-9 and TRBJ2-1, is as follows: DTGVSQNPRHKITKRGQNVTFRCDPISEHNRLYWYRQTLGQGPEFLTYFQNEAQLEKSRLLSDRFSAERPKGSFSTLEIQRTEQGDSAMYLCASSPAGYNEQFFGPGTRLTVL.

This rearrangement joins TRBV12-3 or TRBV12-4 to TRBJ2-1; the TCRdb D gene call, TRBD1, has no DNA to confirm it. This CDR3 has 15 amino acids. CDR3 in amino acids: CASSLGLGGYNEQFF.